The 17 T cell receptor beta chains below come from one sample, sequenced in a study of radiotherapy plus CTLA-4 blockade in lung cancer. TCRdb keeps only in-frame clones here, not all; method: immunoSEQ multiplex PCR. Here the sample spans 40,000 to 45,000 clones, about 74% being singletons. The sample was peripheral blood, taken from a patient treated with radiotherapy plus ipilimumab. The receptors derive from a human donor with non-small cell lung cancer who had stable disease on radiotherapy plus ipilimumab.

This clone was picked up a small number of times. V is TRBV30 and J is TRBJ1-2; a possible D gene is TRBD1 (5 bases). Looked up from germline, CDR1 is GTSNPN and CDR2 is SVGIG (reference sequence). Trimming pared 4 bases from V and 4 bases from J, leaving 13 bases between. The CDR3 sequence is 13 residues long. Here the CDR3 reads CAWTPAGLYGYTF. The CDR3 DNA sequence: TGTGCCTGGACGCCCGCGGGACTCTATGGCTACACCTTC.

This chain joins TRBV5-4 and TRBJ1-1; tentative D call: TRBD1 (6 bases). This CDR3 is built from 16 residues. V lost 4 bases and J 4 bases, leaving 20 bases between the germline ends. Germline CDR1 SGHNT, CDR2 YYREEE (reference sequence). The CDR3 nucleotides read TGTGCCAGCAGCAACCCAGTGGGGGCGATGAGCACTGAAGCTTTCTTT. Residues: CASSNPVGAMSTEAFF. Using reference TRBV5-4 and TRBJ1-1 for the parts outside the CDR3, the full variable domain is ETGVTQSPTHLIKTRGQQVTLRCSSQSGHNTVSWYQQALGQGPQFIFQYYREEENGRGNFPPRFSGLQFPNYSSELNVNALELDDSALYLCASSNPVGAMSTEAFFGQGTRLTVV.

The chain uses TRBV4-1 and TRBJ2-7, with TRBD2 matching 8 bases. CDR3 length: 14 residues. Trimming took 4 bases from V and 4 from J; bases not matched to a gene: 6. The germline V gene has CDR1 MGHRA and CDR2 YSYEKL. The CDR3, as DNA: TGCGCCAGCAGCCTAGCGGGGACGGGGTACGAGCAGTACTTC. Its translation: CASSLAGTGYEQYF.

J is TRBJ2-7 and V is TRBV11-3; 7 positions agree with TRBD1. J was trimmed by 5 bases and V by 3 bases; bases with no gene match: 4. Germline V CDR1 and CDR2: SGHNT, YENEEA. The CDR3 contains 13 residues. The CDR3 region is CASSLTGIHEQYF. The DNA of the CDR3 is TGTGCCAGCAGCTTGACAGGGATCCACGAGCAGTACTTC.

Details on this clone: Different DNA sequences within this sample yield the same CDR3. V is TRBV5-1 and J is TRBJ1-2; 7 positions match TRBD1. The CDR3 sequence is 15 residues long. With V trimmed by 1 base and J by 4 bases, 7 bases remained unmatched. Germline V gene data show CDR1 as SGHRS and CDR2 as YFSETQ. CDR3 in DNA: TGCGCCAGCAGCTTGAGCCAGGGGGGATCCTATGGCTACACCTTC. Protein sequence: CASSLSQGGSYGYTF.

CDR3 protein: CASSLTGATNEKLFF. CDR3 sequence (DNA): TGTGCCAGCAGCCTTACAGGGGCAACTAATGAAAAACTGTTTTTT. V is TRBV9 and J is TRBJ1-4; 7 bases fit TRBD1. Germline V gives CDR1 SGDLS, CDR2 YYNGEE. The V gene end was trimmed by 4 bases and the J gene end by 0 bases; junction bases not matched to a gene: 3. The length of the CDR3 is 15 residues.

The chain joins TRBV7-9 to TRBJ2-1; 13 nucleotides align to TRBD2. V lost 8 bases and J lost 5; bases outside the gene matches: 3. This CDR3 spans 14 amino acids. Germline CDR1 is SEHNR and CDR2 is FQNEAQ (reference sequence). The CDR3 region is CASGLAGANNEQFF. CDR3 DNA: TGTGCCAGCGGACTAGCGGGGGCTAACAATGAGCAGTTCTTC.

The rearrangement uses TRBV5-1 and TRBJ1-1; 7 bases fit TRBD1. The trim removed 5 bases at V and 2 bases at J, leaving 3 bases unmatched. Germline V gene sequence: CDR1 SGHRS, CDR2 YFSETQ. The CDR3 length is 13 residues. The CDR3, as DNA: TGCGCCAGCAGGCGGGACAGCAACACTGAAGCTTTCTTT. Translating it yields CASRRDSNTEAFF.

The CDR3 is CSVRGDGNQPQHF. The CDR3 coding sequence is TGCAGCGTTAGGGGCGATGGCAATCAGCCCCAGCATTTT. The chain links TRBV29-1 to TRBJ1-5; possible D gene TRBD1, 5 bases. Trimming took 5 bases from V and 2 from J, leaving 10 bases between them. CDR1 is SQVTM, CDR2 ANQGSEA, per germline. This CDR3 has 13 residues.

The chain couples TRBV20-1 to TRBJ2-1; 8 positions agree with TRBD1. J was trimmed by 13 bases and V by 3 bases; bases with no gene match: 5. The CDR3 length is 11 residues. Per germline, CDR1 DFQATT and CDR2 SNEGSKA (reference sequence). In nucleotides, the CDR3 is TGCAGTGCTAGCCGTGGACAGGGCCAGTTCTTC. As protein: CSASRGQGQFF.

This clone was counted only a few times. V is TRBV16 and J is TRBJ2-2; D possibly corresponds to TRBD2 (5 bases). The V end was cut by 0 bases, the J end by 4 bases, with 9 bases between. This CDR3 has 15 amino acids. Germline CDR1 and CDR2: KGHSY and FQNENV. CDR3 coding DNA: TGTGCCAGCAGCCAATCGAGGGTAACCACCGGGGAGCTGTTTTTT. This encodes CASSQSRVTTGELFF.

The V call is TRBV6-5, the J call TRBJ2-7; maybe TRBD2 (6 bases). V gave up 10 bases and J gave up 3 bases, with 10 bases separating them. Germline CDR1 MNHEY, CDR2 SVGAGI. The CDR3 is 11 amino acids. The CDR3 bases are TGTGCCACCGACGGGGGCTACGAGCAGTACTTC. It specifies CATDGGYEQYF.

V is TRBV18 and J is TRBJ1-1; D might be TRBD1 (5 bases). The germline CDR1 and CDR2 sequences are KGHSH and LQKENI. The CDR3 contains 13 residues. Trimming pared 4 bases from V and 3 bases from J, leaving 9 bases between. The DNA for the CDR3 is TGTGCCAGCTCACTCGACAGTTACACTGAAGCTTTCTTT. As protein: CASSLDSYTEAFF.

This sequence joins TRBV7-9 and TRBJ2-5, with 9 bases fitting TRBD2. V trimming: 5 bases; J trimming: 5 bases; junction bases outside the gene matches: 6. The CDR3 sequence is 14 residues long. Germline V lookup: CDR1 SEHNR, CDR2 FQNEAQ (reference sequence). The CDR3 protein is CASSISGGGETQYF. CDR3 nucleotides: TGTGCCAGCAGCATTAGCGGGGGCGGGGAGACCCAGTACTTC.

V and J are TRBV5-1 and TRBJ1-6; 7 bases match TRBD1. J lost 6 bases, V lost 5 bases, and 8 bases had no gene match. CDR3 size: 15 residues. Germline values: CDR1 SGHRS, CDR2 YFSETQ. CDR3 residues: CASRLTGNSNSPLHF. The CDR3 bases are TGCGCCAGCAGATTGACAGGGAATAGTAATTCACCCCTCCACTTT.

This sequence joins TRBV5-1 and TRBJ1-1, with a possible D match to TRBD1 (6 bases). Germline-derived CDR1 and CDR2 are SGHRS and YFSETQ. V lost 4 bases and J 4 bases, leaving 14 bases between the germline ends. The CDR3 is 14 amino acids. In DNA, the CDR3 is TGCGCCAGCAGCGCAACCTCGACAGGCACTGAAGCTTTCTTT. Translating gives CASSATSTGTEAFF.

In DNA, the CDR3 is TGTGCCAGCAGTGCTCCCGGGACAGGGGACCTCAATGAGCAGTTCTTC. It translates to CASSAPGTGDLNEQFF. The chain has TRBV6-1 and TRBJ2-1; TRBD1 agrees at 10 bases. The V gene's germline CDR1 is MNHNS and CDR2 SASEGT. This CDR3 has 16 amino acids. V shed 4 bases, J shed 6 bases, and the junction held 9 bases outside the gene matches.